One and the same sample provided the 25 T cell receptor beta chains below, sequenced in a study of cytomegalovirus exposure and HLA in healthy donors. PCR was performed using 60 Vbeta and 13 Jbeta primers. Libraries were prepared by immunoSEQ multiplex PCR; TCRdb keeps only in-frame clonotypes and omits some of them. The top ten clones hold less than 11% of a sample with roughly 150,000 clones, about two thirds of them seen once. What was sequenced was PBMCs. The receptors were gathered from a man aged 30 to 45 in good health and CMV-seropositive.

The chain links TRBV19 to TRBJ1-4, with 9 bases aligning to TRBD1. V lost 5 bases to trimming and J lost 0 bases; unmatched junction nucleotides: 4. The CDR3 is made up of 16 amino acids. Germline V lookup: CDR1 LNHDA, CDR2 SQIVND (reference sequence). Here the CDR3 DNA reads TGTGCCAGTAGTCGGGACAGGGCCGCAACTAATGAAAAACTGTTTTTT. This translates into CASSRDRAATNEKLFF.

The CDR3 nucleotides are TGTGCCAGCAGTGCGGGACTAGCGGATACCGGGGAGCTGTTTTTT. Translated: CASSAGLADTGELFF. V gene TRBV6-4 combines with J gene TRBJ2-2, with 11 nucleotides matching TRBD2. Looked up from germline, CDR1 is MRHNA and CDR2 is SNTAGT. The CDR3 has 15 residues. V shed 4 bases and J 5 bases; nucleotides not matched to a gene: 3.

The chain uses TRBV9 and TRBJ2-7; the match to TRBD2 covers 7 bases. The germline V gene encodes CDR1 SGDLS and CDR2 YYNGEE. The ends lost 1 base at V and 3 bases at J; junction bases unmatched: 7. The CDR3 covers 15 residues. The CDR3 region is CASSVSSAGVYEQYF. Here the CDR3 DNA reads TGTGCCAGCAGCGTATCATCCGCGGGAGTCTACGAGCAGTACTTC.

The CDR3 reads CASSPSPQGVSYEQYF. CDR3 nucleotides: TGTGCCAGCAGCCCCAGTCCACAGGGAGTTTCCTACGAGCAGTACTTC. The rearrangement links TRBV7-9 to TRBJ2-7; weak D call: TRBD1 (6 bases). The germline V and J ends were trimmed by 5 bases and 1 base, with 18 bases remaining between them. CDR1 is SEHNR and CDR2 is FQNEAQ in the germline V gene (reference sequence). CDR3 size: 16 residues.

The genes are TRBV7-8 and TRBJ2-3; 10 nucleotides agree with TRBD2. Losses at the gene ends were 5 bases for V and 4 bases for J; bases not matched to a gene: 3. CDR1 and CDR2 (germline): SGHVS, FQNEAQ. This CDR3 has 14 residues. The CDR3, as DNA: TGTGCCAGCAGCGGCGGACTAGCGGCAGATACGCAGTATTTT. This gives the protein CASSGGLAADTQYF.

The J gene is TRBJ2-3, the V gene TRBV13, with D perhaps matching TRBD1 (6 bases). The germline V and J ends were trimmed by 6 bases and 6 bases, with 10 bases remaining between them. The CDR3 is made up of 12 amino acids. The germline CDR1 and CDR2 sequences are PRHDT and FYEKMQ (reference sequence). CDR3 amino acids: CASRFGGDTQYF. DNA for the CDR3: TGTGCCAGCAGGTTTGGGGGCGATACGCAGTATTTT.

For the CDR3, the DNA is TGCGCCAGCAGCCCTCCACCCCCTAGCTCCTACGAGCAGTACTTC. Amino acids: CASSPPPPSSYEQYF. The rearrangement links TRBV4-1 to TRBJ2-7; D is unclear. The CDR3 contains 15 residues. Trimming removed 4 bases from V and 0 bases from J, with 13 bases in between. Germline V gene lookup returns CDR1 MGHRA and CDR2 YSYEKL.

The chain couples TRBV5-1 to TRBJ2-5; 7 bases match TRBD1. The germline gives CDR1 SGHRS, CDR2 YFSETQ. Trimming at V came to 3 bases and at J to 0 bases, leaving 5 bases not matched to a gene. The CDR3 length is 15 residues. The CDR3 here is CASSSQQGNQETQYF. CDR3 DNA: TGCGCCAGCAGCTCCCAACAGGGGAACCAAGAGACCCAGTACTTC.

Only a few counts were recorded for this clone. The J gene is TRBJ2-1, the V gene TRBV19, with TRBD1 as a possible D gene (5 bases). CDR1 LNHDA and CDR2 SQIVND come from the germline V gene (reference sequence). This CDR3 comprises 17 residues. V was shortened by 1 base and J by 0 bases, with 13 bases between the two germline ends. The CDR3 region is CASSIGGLGGSYNEQFF. DNA of the CDR3: TGTGCCAGTAGTATAGGGGGCCTGGGTGGCTCCTACAATGAGCAGTTCTTC.

This clone was seen more than once but under ten times. DNA of the CDR3: TGTGCCAGTAGTGGACCGGGACTGATGTCTGGAGGAGGGACCCAGTACTTC. Translating gives CASSGPGLMSGGGTQYF. The rearrangement links TRBV19 to TRBJ2-5; D is possibly TRBD2 (6 bases). Trimming took 5 bases from V and 7 from J, leaving 26 bases between them. Germline V gene data show CDR1 as LNHDA and CDR2 as SQIVND (reference sequence). This CDR3 is built from 17 residues.

The gene calls are TRBV7-8 and TRBJ2-1; D gene uncertain. V was pared by 2 bases and J by 2 bases, with 13 bases between. Germline CDR1 is SGHVS and CDR2 is FQNEAQ. The CDR3 runs 16 residues. CDR3 nucleotide sequence: TGTGCCAGCAGCTTATGGGCCTCAAAGGCCTACAATGAGCAGTTCTTC. Its protein is CASSLWASKAYNEQFF.

The chain combines TRBV27 with TRBJ2-1; 13 bases line up with TRBD2. In germline, CDR1 is MNHEY, CDR2 SMNVEV (reference sequence). The CDR3 sequence is 20 residues long. V shed 3 bases and J 6 bases; nucleotides not matched to a gene: 17. CDR3 nucleotides: TGTGCCAGCAGTTTCCCCACGGGACTAGCGGGATCACCTACGGGCAATGAGCAGTTCTTC. Translated: CASSFPTGLAGSPTGNEQFF.

V and J are TRBV9 and TRBJ2-1; the match to TRBD2 covers 9 bases. The CDR3 spans 15 residues. After removal of 0 bases from V and 6 bases from J, the junction contained 4 bases not matched to a gene. Germline V CDR1 and CDR2: SGDLS, YYNGEE. The CDR3 DNA reads TGTGCCAGCAGCGTAGGGCTAGCGGGGAGCAATGAGCAGTTCTTC. Its translation: CASSVGLAGSNEQFF.

The chain recombines TRBV5-1 with TRBJ1-1; 8 bases align to TRBD1. V dropped 0 bases and J dropped 5; count of bases not matched to a gene: 15. CDR1 is SGHRS and CDR2 is YFSETQ in the germline V gene. The CDR3 covers 18 residues. This chain's CDR3 is CASSLAGQGAGRGTEAFF. The CDR3 DNA follows: TGCGCCAGCAGCTTGGCCGGGCAGGGGGCTGGGCGGGGGACTGAAGCTTTCTTT.

The sample holds a few counts of this clone. The gene calls are TRBV7-6 and TRBJ1-4, with 11 bases identical to TRBD1. Trimming took 5 bases from V and 0 from J; bases not matched to a gene: 5. Germline V CDR1 and CDR2: SGHVS, FNYEAQ. CDR3 length: 17 amino acids. This CDR3 is CASSPGTGGSTNEKLFF. CDR3 DNA: TGTGCCAGCAGCCCCGGGACAGGGGGTTCAACTAATGAAAAACTGTTTTTT.

The rearrangement links TRBV6-5 to TRBJ2-5; maybe TRBD2 (5 bases). TRBJ2-7 explains the end of the DNA better; the J call may be wrong. This CDR3 is 15 amino acids long. Germline V gives CDR1 MNHEY, CDR2 SVGAGI. CDR3 bases: TGTGCCAGCACTCTTTCCGTGGAGGTCTCCTACGAGCAGTACTTC. Protein product: CASTLSVEVSYEQYF.

The CDR3 protein is CASTKTANYGYTF. The DNA for the CDR3 is TGTGCCAGCACCAAGACAGCTAACTATGGCTACACCTTC. V gene TRBV6-5 combines with J gene TRBJ1-2, with D perhaps TRBD1 (5 bases). The germline CDR1 and CDR2 sequences are MNHEY and SVGAGI. V was clipped by 7 bases and J by 0 bases, with 9 bases between them. The CDR3 spans 13 residues.

This clone was recorded only once. The rearrangement links TRBV7-9 to TRBJ2-1, with 8 bases identical to TRBD2. The CDR3 is 14 residues long. V trimming: 5 bases; J trimming: 12 bases; junction bases outside the gene matches: 12. Looked up from germline, CDR1 is SEHNR and CDR2 is FQNEAQ (reference sequence). In DNA form, the CDR3 reads TGTGCCAGCAGCCCGGGTAGCGGGATAATTGGGCAGTTCTTC. As protein: CASSPGSGIIGQFF. Complete variable domain (other parts from reference TRBV7-9 and TRBJ2-1): DTGVSQNPRHKITKRGQNVTFRCDPISEHNRLYWYRQTLGQGPEFLTYFQNEAQLEKSRLLSDRFSAERPKGSFSTLEIQRTEQGDSAMYLCASSPGSGIIGQFFGPGTRLTVL.

The genes are TRBV6-1 and TRBJ2-5; 7 bases line up with TRBD2. Germline lookup yields CDR1 MNHNS and CDR2 SASEGT. After removal of 2 bases from V and 5 bases from J, the junction contained 11 bases not matched to a gene. The CDR3 runs 16 residues. CDR3 coding DNA: TGTGCCAGCAGTGAAATGATGGGGGAGGGCCGGGAGACCCAGTACTTC. Protein: CASSEMMGEGRETQYF.

This clone was seen only once. CDR3 amino acids: CASSLWAGGVTDTQYF. In DNA form, the CDR3 reads TGTGCCAGCAGCTTATGGGCAGGGGGAGTTACAGATACGCAGTATTTT. V is TRBV11-2 and J is TRBJ2-3, with 7 positions matching TRBD1. Germline V gene data show CDR1 as SGHAT and CDR2 as FQNNGV. This CDR3 comprises 16 residues. V was pared by 2 bases and J by 3 bases, with 8 bases of the junction left unmatched. The full variable domain, with the rest looked up from reference TRBV11-2 and TRBJ2-3, is EAGVAQSPRYKIIEKRQSVAFWCNPISGHATLYWYQQILGQGPKLLIQFQNNGVVDDSQLPKDRFSAERLKGVDSTLKIQPAKLEDSAVYLCASSLWAGGVTDTQYFGPGTRLTVL.

The chain carries TRBV19 and TRBJ1-5; 7 bases are shared with TRBD1. Trimming removed 4 bases from V and 9 bases from J; junction bases left unmatched: 9. Germline CDR1 LNHDA, CDR2 SQIVND (reference sequence). The CDR3 has 14 amino acids. CDR3: CASSTGQPSGPQHF. CDR3 DNA: TGTGCCAGTAGTACGGGACAGCCCTCCGGGCCCCAGCATTTT. Full variable domain (rest looked up from reference TRBV19 and TRBJ1-5): DGGITQSPKYLFRKEGQNVTLSCEQNLNHDAMYWYRQDPGQGLRLIYYSQIVNDFQKGDIAEGYSVSREKKESFPLTVTSAQKNPTAFYLCASSTGQPSGPQHFGDGTRLSIL.

The rearrangement joins TRBV10-3 to TRBJ2-5; maybe TRBD2 (6 bases). The CDR3 extends over 14 amino acids. Germline CDR1 ENHRY, CDR2 SYGVKD. Trimming took 4 bases from V and 4 from J, leaving 13 bases between them. DNA for the CDR3: TGTGCCATCAGTGCGGGAGCAAGGGGAGAGACCCAGTACTTC. It is translated as CAISAGARGETQYF.

The chain links TRBV6-1 to TRBJ1-1; D not certain. V lost 6 bases and J lost 5, with 10 bases in between. The CDR3 contains 12 residues. Per germline, CDR1 MNHNS and CDR2 SASEGT. CDR3 sequence (DNA): TGTGCCAGCAGGGAAATGACTACTGAAGCTTTCTTT. Amino acids: CASREMTTEAFF.

This clone is a singleton in its sample. The chain recombines TRBV19 with TRBJ2-3; tentative D call: TRBD2 (7 bases). CDR1 and CDR2 (germline): LNHDA, SQIVND (reference sequence). The CDR3 has 15 residues. Trimming removed 7 bases at V and 1 base at J, with 15 bases between. In DNA, the CDR3 is TGTGCCAGTATTTCGGGGGGCGCGGGCACAGATACGCAGTATTTT. It specifies CASISGGAGTDTQYF.

V and J are TRBV28 and TRBJ1-6, with D perhaps matching TRBD1 (5 bases). The CDR3 has 13 residues. V lost 7 bases to trimming and J lost 6 bases, with 10 bases between them. The germline V gene encodes CDR1 MDHEN and CDR2 SYDVKM. The CDR3 sequence is CASMGQSNSPLHF. The DNA of the CDR3 is TGTGCCAGCATGGGGCAGAGTAATTCACCCCTCCACTTT.